Only a few counts were recorded for the clone carrying this TCR beta chain. Its antigen is unidentified. Germline assignment: CDR1 DFQATT and CDR2 SNEGSKA (reference sequence). V gave up 5 bases and J gave up 7 bases; unmatched junction bases: 8. The CDR3 has 14 residues. This entry comes from a study of CD8 T cells in ankylosing spondylitis. Study-wide findings and caveats: For ankylosing spondylitis blood, a TCR beta motif of under 10 highly homologous variants appeared characteristic.

TCRdb processed the 5' RACE reads anew with MiXCR; each CDR3 protein has one entry. Among approximately 550,000 distinct CDR3 sequences, 12% were seen once, and the ten largest hold nearly 7%. The rearrangement uses TRBV20-1 and TRBJ1-6; TRBD1 aligns across 7 bases. Sequences were obtained from blood, either unsorted or a sorted T cell fraction (not recorded which). The TCR originated in a male donor with ankylosing spondylitis. The CDR3 is CSAGRGQENSPLHF. The CDR3 nucleotides are TGCAGTGCTGGACGAGGACAGGAAAATTCACCCCTCCACTTT.